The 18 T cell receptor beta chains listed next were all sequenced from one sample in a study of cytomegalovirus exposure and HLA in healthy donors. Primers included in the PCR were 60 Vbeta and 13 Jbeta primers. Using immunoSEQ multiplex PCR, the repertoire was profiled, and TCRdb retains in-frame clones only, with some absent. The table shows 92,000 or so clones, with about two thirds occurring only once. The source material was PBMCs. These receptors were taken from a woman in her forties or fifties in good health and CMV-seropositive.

CDR3 sequence: CASSLDWAGRDTQYF. DNA for the CDR3: TGTGCCAGCAGCTTAGATTGGGCAGGGCGAGATACGCAGTATTTT. V usage is TRBV11-2 and J usage is TRBJ2-3; D possibly corresponds to TRBD1 (5 bases). Germline V gene sequence: CDR1 SGHAT, CDR2 FQNNGV. The V end lost 0 bases, the J end lost 5 bases, and 12 bases lay between the germline ends. CDR3 length: 15 residues.

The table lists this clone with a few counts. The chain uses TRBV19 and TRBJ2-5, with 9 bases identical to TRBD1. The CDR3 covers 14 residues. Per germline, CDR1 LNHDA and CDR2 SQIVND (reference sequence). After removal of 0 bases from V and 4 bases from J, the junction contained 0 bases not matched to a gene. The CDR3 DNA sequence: TGTGCCAGTAGTATAGAGACAGGGGGAGAGACCCAGTACTTC. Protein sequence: CASSIETGGETQYF.

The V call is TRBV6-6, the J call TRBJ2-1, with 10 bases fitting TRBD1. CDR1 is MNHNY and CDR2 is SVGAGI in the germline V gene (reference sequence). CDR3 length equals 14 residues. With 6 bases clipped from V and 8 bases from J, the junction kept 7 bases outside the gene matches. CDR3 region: CASRSGQGIDEQFF. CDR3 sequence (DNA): TGTGCCAGCAGGTCGGGACAGGGGATTGATGAGCAGTTCTTC.

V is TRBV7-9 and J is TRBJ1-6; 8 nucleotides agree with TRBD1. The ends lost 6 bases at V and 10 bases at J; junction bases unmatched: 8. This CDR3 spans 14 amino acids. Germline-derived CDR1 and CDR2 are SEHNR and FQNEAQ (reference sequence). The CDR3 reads CASRSTGESSPLHF. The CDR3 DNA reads TGTGCCAGCAGGTCGACAGGGGAGAGCTCACCCCTCCACTTT.

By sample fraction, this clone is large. CDR3 sequence: CASSSLGSGGPEEQFF. The DNA for the CDR3 is TGTGCCAGCAGCTCACTGGGGAGCGGGGGCCCCGAAGAGCAGTTCTTC. The V call is TRBV7-3, the J call TRBJ2-1, with TRBD2 matching over 8 bases. The CDR3 consists of 16 residues. The germline gives CDR1 SGHTA, CDR2 FQGTGA. Germline trimming cut 4 bases from V and 10 bases from J; bases unmatched to any gene: 15. Using reference TRBV7-3 and TRBJ2-1 for the parts outside the CDR3, the full variable domain is GAGVSQTPSNKVTEKGKYVELRCDPISGHTALYWYRQSLGQGPEFLIYFQGTGAADDSGLPNDRFFAVRPEGSVSTLKIQRTERGDSAVYLCASSSLGSGGPEEQFFGPGTRLTVL.

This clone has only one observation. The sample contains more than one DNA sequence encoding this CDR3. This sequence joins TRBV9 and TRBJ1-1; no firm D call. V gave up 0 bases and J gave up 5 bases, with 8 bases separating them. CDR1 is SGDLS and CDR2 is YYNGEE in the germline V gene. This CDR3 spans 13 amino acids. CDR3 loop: CASSVEGETEAFF. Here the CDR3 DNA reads TGTGCCAGCAGCGTAGAGGGAGAGACTGAAGCTTTCTTT. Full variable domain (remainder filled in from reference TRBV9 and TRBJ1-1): DSGVTQTPKHLITATGQRVTLRCSPRSGDLSVYWYQQSLDQGLQFLIQYYNGEERAKGNILERFSAQQFPDLHSELNLSSLELGDSALYFCASSVEGETEAFFGQGTRLTVV.

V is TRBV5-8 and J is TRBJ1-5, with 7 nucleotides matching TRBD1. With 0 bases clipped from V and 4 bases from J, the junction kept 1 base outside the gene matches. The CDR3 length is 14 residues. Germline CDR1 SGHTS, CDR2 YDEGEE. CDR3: CASSLDRGNQPQHF. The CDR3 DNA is TGTGCCAGCAGCTTGGACAGGGGAAATCAGCCCCAGCATTTT.

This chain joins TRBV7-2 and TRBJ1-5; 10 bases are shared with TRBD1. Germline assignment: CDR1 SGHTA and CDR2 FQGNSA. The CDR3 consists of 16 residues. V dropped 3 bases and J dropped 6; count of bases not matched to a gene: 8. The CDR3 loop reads CASSFMTGGAGQPQHF. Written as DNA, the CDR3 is TGTGCCAGCAGCTTTATGACAGGGGGCGCAGGTCAGCCCCAGCATTTT.

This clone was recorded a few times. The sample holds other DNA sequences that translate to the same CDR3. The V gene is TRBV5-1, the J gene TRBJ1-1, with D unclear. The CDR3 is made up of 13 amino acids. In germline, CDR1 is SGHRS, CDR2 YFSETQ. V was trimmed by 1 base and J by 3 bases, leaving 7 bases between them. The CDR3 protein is CASSLSGDTEAFF. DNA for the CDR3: TGCGCCAGCAGCTTGAGCGGGGACACTGAAGCTTTCTTT.

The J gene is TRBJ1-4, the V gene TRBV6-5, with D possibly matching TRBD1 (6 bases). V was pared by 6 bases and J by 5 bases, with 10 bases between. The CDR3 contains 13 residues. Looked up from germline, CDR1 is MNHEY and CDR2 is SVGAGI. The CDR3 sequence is CASRFGQNEKLFF. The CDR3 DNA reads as TGTGCCAGCAGATTTGGACAGAATGAAAAACTGTTTTTT.

CDR3 amino acids: CASSGQADTEAFF. The DNA for the CDR3 is TGTGCCAGCAGTGGACAGGCCGACACTGAAGCTTTCTTT. This chain connects TRBV9 to TRBJ1-1; 7 bases map to TRBD1. The length of the CDR3 is 13 residues. Germline loops: CDR1 SGDLS, CDR2 YYNGEE. J gave up 3 bases and V 5 bases, and 4 bases lay outside the gene matches.

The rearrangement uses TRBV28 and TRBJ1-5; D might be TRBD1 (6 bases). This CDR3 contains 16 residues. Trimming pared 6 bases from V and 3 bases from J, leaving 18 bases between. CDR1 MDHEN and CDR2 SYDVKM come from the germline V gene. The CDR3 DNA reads TGTGCCAGCAGATGGACCTGGACAGCGAACAATCAGCCCCAGCATTTT. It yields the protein CASRWTWTANNQPQHF.

DNA of the CDR3: TGCAGCGTTGATTTTGGGCTTGGCGGGGAGCTGTTTTTT. Its protein is CSVDFGLGGELFF. The gene calls are TRBV29-1 and TRBJ2-2; D is ambiguous. The CDR3 spans 13 residues. Germline V lookup: CDR1 SQVTM, CDR2 ANQGSEA. V lost 3 bases and J lost 7, with 12 bases in between.

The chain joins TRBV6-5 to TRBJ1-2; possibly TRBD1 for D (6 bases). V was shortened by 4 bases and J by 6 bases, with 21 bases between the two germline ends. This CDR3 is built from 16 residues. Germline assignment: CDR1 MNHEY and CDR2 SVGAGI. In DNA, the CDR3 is TGTGCCAGCAGTTTTAGGACACCAGGGGAGTACGATGGCTACACCTTC. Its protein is CASSFRTPGEYDGYTF.

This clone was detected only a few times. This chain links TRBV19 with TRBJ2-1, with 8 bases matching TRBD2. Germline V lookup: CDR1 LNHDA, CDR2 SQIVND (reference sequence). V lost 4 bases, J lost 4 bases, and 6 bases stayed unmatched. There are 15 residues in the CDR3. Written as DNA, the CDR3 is TGTGCCAGTAGTACACGGGGGGGCTCGTACAATGAGCAGTTCTTC. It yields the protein CASSTRGGSYNEQFF.

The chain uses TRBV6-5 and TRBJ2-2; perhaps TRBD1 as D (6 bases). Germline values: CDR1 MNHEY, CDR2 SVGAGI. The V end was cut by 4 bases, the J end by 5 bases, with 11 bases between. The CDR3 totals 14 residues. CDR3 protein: CASSWSGVTGELFF. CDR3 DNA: TGTGCCAGCAGTTGGTCAGGGGTAACCGGGGAGCTGTTTTTT.

CDR3: CASSRESGGGETQYF. In DNA, the CDR3 is TGTGCCAGCAGCCGGGAGAGCGGGGGAGGGGAGACCCAGTACTTC. The V call is TRBV2, the J call TRBJ2-5; the match to TRBD2 covers 8 bases. The germline V gene has CDR1 SNHLY and CDR2 FYNNEI. The CDR3 runs 15 residues. V dropped 6 bases and J dropped 5; count of bases not matched to a gene: 11.

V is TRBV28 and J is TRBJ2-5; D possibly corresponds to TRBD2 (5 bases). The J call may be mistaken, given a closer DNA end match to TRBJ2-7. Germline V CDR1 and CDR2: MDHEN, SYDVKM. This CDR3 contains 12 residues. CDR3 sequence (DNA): TGTGCCAGCAGTTTCACTAGCTACGAGCAGTACTTC. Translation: CASSFTSYEQYF.